This T cell receptor beta chain is drawn from a study of T cell responses to AZD1222 COVID-19 vaccine. Study-wide findings and caveats: Baseline serostatus was positive in only a handful of AZD1222 recipients. Donors skewed white British and female; clonal diversity was possibly underestimated. Following two doses of AZD1222, Spike-specific TCR breadth and depth rose.

Trimming at V came to 8 bases and at J to 3 bases, leaving 6 bases not matched to a gene. Germline-derived CDR1 and CDR2 are MNHEY and SVGAGI. CDR3 length equals 14 residues. For this clone: Antigen: not known.

Data came from immunoSEQ multiplex PCR; TCRdb stores just in-frame clones and leaves some out. The sample includes 150,000 to 250,000 clones, roughly nine tenths seen only once; the top ten take around 3.5%. The material sequenced was peripheral blood, taken 28 days after the second AZD1222 dose. The rearrangement joins TRBV6-5 to TRBJ2-2, with TRBD2 identical over 7 bases. The sequence was obtained from an adult who received the AZD1222 COVID-19 vaccine. The CDR3 is CASRPSGDTGELFF. CDR3 nucleotide sequence: TGTGCCAGCCGCCCGAGCGGGGACACCGGGGAGCTGTTTTTT.